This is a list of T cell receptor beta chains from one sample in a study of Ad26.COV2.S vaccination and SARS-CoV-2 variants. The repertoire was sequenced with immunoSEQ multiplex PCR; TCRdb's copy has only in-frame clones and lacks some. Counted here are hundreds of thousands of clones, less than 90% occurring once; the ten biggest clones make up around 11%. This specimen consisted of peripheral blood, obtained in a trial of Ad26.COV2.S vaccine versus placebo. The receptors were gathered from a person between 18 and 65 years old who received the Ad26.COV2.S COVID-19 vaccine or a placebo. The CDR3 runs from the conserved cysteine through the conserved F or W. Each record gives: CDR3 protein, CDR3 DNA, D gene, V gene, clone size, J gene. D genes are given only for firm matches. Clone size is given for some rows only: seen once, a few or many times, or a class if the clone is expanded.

cdr3_aa: CASSHGGDTQYF
cdr3_nt: TGCGCCAGCAGCCATGGGGGGGATACGCAGTATTTT
d_call: NA
v_call: TRBV4-1
clone_size: NA
j_call: TRBJ2-3

cdr3_aa: CASSQLSEAFF
cdr3_nt: TGCGCCAGCAGCCAATTATCTGAAGCTTTCTTT
d_call: NA
v_call: TRBV4-1
clone_size: NA
j_call: TRBJ1-1

cdr3_aa: CAWSDGVAGGRKDTQYF
cdr3_nt: TGTGCCTGGAGTGACGGGGTAGCGGGGGGTAGGAAGGATACGCAGTATTTT
d_call: TRBD2
v_call: TRBV30
clone_size: NA
j_call: TRBJ2-3

cdr3_aa: CASSPPPNTGELFF
cdr3_nt: TGTGCCAGCTCACCCCCTCCGAACACCGGGGAGCTGTTTTTT
d_call: NA
v_call: TRBV18
clone_size: NA
j_call: TRBJ2-2

cdr3_aa: CASSTLGDTQYF
cdr3_nt: TGTGCCAGCAGCACCCTCGGGGATACGCAGTATTTT
d_call: NA
v_call: TRBV3-1/TRBV3-2
clone_size: NA
j_call: TRBJ2-3

cdr3_aa: CASSFGMNTEAFF
cdr3_nt: TGTGCCAGCAGCTTTGGCATGAACACTGAAGCTTTCTTT
d_call: NA
v_call: TRBV7-2
clone_size: NA
j_call: TRBJ1-1

cdr3_aa: CASSQLGMNTEAFF
cdr3_nt: TGTGCCAGCAGCCAACTGGGAATGAACACTGAAGCTTTCTTT
d_call: NA
v_call: TRBV3-1/TRBV3-2
clone_size: NA
j_call: TRBJ1-1

cdr3_aa: CASRTGLKNQPQHF
cdr3_nt: TGTGCCAGCAGAACGGGCCTCAAAAATCAGCCCCAGCATTTT
d_call: NA
v_call: TRBV2
clone_size: NA
j_call: TRBJ1-5

cdr3_aa: CATSGSGQLSHEQFF
cdr3_nt: TGTGCCACCAGTGGATCGGGACAGTTGTCTCATGAGCAGTTCTTC
d_call: TRBD1
v_call: TRBV24-1
clone_size: NA
j_call: TRBJ2-1

cdr3_aa: CASSPLTPGTGELFF
cdr3_nt: TGTGCCAGCTCACCGCTTACCCCGGGCACCGGGGAGCTGTTTTTT
d_call: NA
v_call: TRBV18
clone_size: NA
j_call: TRBJ2-2

cdr3_aa: CASSIQGNSYYEQYF
cdr3_nt: TGTGCCAGCAGCATACAGGGTAACTCATACTACGAGCAGTACTTC
d_call: NA
v_call: TRBV11-1
clone_size: few
j_call: TRBJ2-7

cdr3_aa: CASSISGTGRNTEAFF
cdr3_nt: TGTGCCAGCAGCATCTCCGGGACAGGGAGGAACACTGAAGCTTTCTTT
d_call: TRBD1
v_call: TRBV7-9
clone_size: once
j_call: TRBJ1-1

cdr3_aa: CASSFSGSFGEQFF
cdr3_nt: TGTGCCAGCAGTTTTAGCGGGAGTTTCGGTGAGCAGTTCTTC
d_call: TRBD2
v_call: TRBV7-9
clone_size: NA
j_call: TRBJ2-1

cdr3_aa: CASSQVEVNTEAFF
cdr3_nt: TGTGCCAGCAGCCAAGTTGAGGTGAACACTGAAGCTTTCTTT
d_call: NA
v_call: TRBV3-1/TRBV3-2
clone_size: NA
j_call: TRBJ1-1

cdr3_aa: CASSLRTDYSNQPQHF
cdr3_nt: TGCGCCAGCAGCCTCAGGACAGATTATAGCAATCAGCCCCAGCATTTT
d_call: NA
v_call: TRBV4-1
clone_size: NA
j_call: TRBJ1-5

cdr3_aa: CASSKGTTGRNEKLFF
cdr3_nt: TGTGCCAGCAGTAAAGGCACCACAGGGCGTAATGAAAAACTGTTTTTT
d_call: NA
v_call: TRBV7-6
clone_size: NA
j_call: TRBJ1-4

cdr3_aa: CASSIGQSLYSNQPQHF
cdr3_nt: TGTGCCAGTAGTATAGGACAGAGCCTCTATAGCAATCAGCCCCAGCATTTT
d_call: NA
v_call: TRBV19
clone_size: NA
j_call: TRBJ1-5

cdr3_aa: CASSPHASGRNYEQYF
cdr3_nt: TGTGCCAGCAGCCCCCACGCAAGCGGGAGAAACTACGAGCAGTACTTC
d_call: TRBD2
v_call: TRBV7-2
clone_size: few
j_call: TRBJ2-7

cdr3_aa: CASSAPGLAETQYF
cdr3_nt: TGTGCCAGCAGCGCCCCCGGGCTAGCAGAGACCCAGTACTTC
d_call: NA
v_call: TRBV9
clone_size: NA
j_call: TRBJ2-5

cdr3_aa: CASSRQRGGKYNEQFF
cdr3_nt: TGTGCCAGCAGTCGCCAGCGGGGGGGGAAGTACAATGAGCAGTTCTTC
d_call: TRBD2
v_call: TRBV3-1/TRBV3-2
clone_size: once
j_call: TRBJ2-1

cdr3_aa: CASSARGRGDNEAFF
cdr3_nt: TGTGCCAGCAGCGCAAGGGGGCGCGGGGATAATGAAGCTTTCTTT
d_call: TRBD1
v_call: TRBV3-1/TRBV3-2
clone_size: once
j_call: TRBJ1-1

cdr3_aa: CASSSSSGGTDTQYF
cdr3_nt: TGTGCCAGCAGCTCCTCTAGCGGGGGCACAGATACGCAGTATTTT
d_call: TRBD2
v_call: TRBV7-8
clone_size: once
j_call: TRBJ2-3

cdr3_aa: CAIRPPDLPNEQFF
cdr3_nt: TGTGCCATCAGACCACCCGACTTACCCAATGAGCAGTTCTTC
d_call: NA
v_call: TRBV10-3
clone_size: NA
j_call: TRBJ2-1

cdr3_aa: CASSPGRQYNEQFF
cdr3_nt: TGTGCCAGCTCACCGGGGCGCCAGTACAATGAGCAGTTCTTC
d_call: NA
v_call: TRBV18
clone_size: NA
j_call: TRBJ2-1

cdr3_aa: CASSRDRVYEAFF
cdr3_nt: TGTGCCAGCAGCCGCGACAGGGTTTATGAAGCTTTCTTT
d_call: TRBD1
v_call: TRBV5-6
clone_size: NA
j_call: TRBJ1-1

cdr3_aa: CASSPGTASSGIYEQYF
cdr3_nt: TGCGCCAGCAGCCCAGGGACGGCCTCGAGCGGGATCTACGAGCAGTACTTC
d_call: TRBD2
v_call: TRBV5-1
clone_size: NA
j_call: TRBJ2-7

cdr3_aa: CASSFGQGITPLHF
cdr3_nt: TGTGCCAGCAGTTTTGGACAGGGAATCACACCCCTCCACTTT
d_call: TRBD1
v_call: TRBV28
clone_size: NA
j_call: TRBJ1-6

cdr3_aa: CASSSGQGAYNEQFF
cdr3_nt: TGTGCCAGCAGTTCCGGACAGGGGGCTTACAATGAGCAGTTCTTC
d_call: TRBD1
v_call: TRBV6-2/TRBV6-3
clone_size: NA
j_call: TRBJ2-1

cdr3_aa: CASSLGLAGEDTQYF
cdr3_nt: TGCGCCAGCAGCTTGGGACTAGCCGGCGAAGATACGCAGTATTTT
d_call: TRBD2
v_call: TRBV5-1
clone_size: NA
j_call: TRBJ2-3

cdr3_aa: CASSIGQNTEAFF
cdr3_nt: TGTGCCAGTAGTATAGGACAGAACACTGAAGCTTTCTTT
d_call: NA
v_call: TRBV19
clone_size: NA
j_call: TRBJ1-1

cdr3_aa: CASSPESVEAFF
cdr3_nt: TGTGCCAGCAGTCCAGAGTCCGTTGAAGCTTTCTTT
d_call: NA
v_call: TRBV12-3/TRBV12-4
clone_size: NA
j_call: TRBJ1-1

cdr3_aa: CASSQVEFGEKLFF
cdr3_nt: TGCGCCAGCAGCCAAGTTGAGTTTGGGGAAAAACTGTTTTTT
d_call: NA
v_call: TRBV4-1
clone_size: NA
j_call: TRBJ1-4

cdr3_aa: CASSFSPSYEQYF
cdr3_nt: TGTGCCAGCAGCTTCTCACCGAGCTACGAGCAGTACTTC
d_call: NA
v_call: TRBV7-2
clone_size: NA
j_call: TRBJ2-7

cdr3_aa: CASSASLQGLPNGYTF
cdr3_nt: TGTGCCAGTAGTGCAAGCTTACAAGGGCTACCCAATGGCTACACCTTC
d_call: NA
v_call: TRBV19
clone_size: NA
j_call: TRBJ1-2

cdr3_aa: CASSSRLVVAKNIQYF
cdr3_nt: TGTGCCAGCAGCTCAAGACTAGTTGTGGCCAAAAACATTCAGTACTTC
d_call: NA
v_call: TRBV6-2/TRBV6-3
clone_size: NA
j_call: TRBJ2-4

cdr3_aa: CATSEQGGSEAFF
cdr3_nt: TGTGCCACCAGTGAACAGGGAGGGTCTGAAGCTTTCTTT
d_call: NA
v_call: TRBV24-1
clone_size: NA
j_call: TRBJ1-1

cdr3_aa: CASSQVAGTVSEQYF
cdr3_nt: TGTGCCAGCAGCCAAGTGGCAGGGACGGTGAGCGAGCAGTACTTC
d_call: NA
v_call: TRBV3-1/TRBV3-2
clone_size: NA
j_call: TRBJ2-7